This T cell receptor beta chain emerged from a study of T-cell memory formation after mild COVID-19. The study's findings and limits: The appearance of some responding clones in pre-infection memory suggested that cross-reactive memory joined.

This clonotype was observed at least ten times. Its target is unknown. TCR alpha and TCR beta cDNA libraries carrying sample barcodes and UMIs came from 5'RACE with constant-segment primers. TCRdb independently ran MiXCR on the 5' RACE reads; one entry per CDR3 protein. The sample lists 100,000 to 150,000 distinct CDR3 sequences, roughly 6% occurring once. Sequencing used PBMCs or a T cell subset sorted from them (not recorded which). The source of this sequence is an adult woman who had mild COVID-19 (a few samples of this study predate the infection). Cell type and time point are not known.

CDR3 protein: CASSYSRAGGFGEQFF. In DNA form, the CDR3 reads TGTGCCAGCAGTTACTCGAGGGCAGGGGGCTTCGGTGAGCAGTTCTTC. The J gene is TRBJ2-1, the V gene TRBV6-5; TRBD1 matches at 8 bases. In germline, CDR1 is MNHEY, CDR2 SVGAGI. The CDR3 is made up of 16 amino acids. Trimming at V came to 0 bases and at J to 9 bases, leaving 10 bases not matched to a gene.